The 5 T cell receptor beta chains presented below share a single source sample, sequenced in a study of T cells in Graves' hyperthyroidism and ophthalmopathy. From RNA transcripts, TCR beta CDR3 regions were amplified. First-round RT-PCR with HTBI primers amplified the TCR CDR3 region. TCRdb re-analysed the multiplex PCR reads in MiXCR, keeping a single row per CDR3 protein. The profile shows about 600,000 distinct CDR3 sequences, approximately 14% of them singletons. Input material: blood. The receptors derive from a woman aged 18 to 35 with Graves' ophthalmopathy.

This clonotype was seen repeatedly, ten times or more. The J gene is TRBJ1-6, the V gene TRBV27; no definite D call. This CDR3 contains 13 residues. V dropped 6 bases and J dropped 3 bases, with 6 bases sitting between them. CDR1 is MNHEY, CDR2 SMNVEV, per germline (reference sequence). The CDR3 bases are TGTGCCAGCAGCGTGCTCTATAATTCACCCCTCCACTTT. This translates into CASSVLYNSPLHF.

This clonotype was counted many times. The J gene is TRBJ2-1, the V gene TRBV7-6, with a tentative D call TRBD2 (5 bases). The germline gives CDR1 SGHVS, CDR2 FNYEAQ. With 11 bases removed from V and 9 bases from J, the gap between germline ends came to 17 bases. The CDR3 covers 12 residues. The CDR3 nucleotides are TGTGCCTCTCGATACCCCGGAGGTGAGCAGTTCTTC. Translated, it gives CASRYPGGEQFF.

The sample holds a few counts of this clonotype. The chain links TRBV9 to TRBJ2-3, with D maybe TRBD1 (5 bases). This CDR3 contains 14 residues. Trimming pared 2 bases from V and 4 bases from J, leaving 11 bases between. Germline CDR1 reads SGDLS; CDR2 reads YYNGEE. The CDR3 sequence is CASSVFQGADTQYF. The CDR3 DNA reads TGTGCCAGCAGCGTTTTCCAGGGTGCAGATACGCAGTATTTT.

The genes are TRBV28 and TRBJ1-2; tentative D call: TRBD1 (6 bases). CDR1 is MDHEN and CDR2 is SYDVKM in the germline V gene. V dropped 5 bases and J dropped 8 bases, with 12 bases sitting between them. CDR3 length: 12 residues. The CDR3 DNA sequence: TGTGCCAGCAGTCGGACAGCTCAGGGCTACACCTTC. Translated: CASSRTAQGYTF.

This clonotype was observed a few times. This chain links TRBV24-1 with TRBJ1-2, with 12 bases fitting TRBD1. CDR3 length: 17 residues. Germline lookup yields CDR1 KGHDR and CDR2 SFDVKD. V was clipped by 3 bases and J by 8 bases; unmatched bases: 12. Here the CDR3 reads CATSDGGQGAYLKGYTF. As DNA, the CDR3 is TGTGCCACCAGTGATGGGGGACAGGGGGCCTACCTTAAAGGCTACACCTTC.